This T cell receptor (beta chain) derives from a study of blood T cell repertoires in COVID-19. Clones were read by immunoSEQ multiplex PCR, and TCRdb kept only the in-frame ones, dropping some. The profile shows about 340,000 clones, 88% of them singletons. With 5 bases clipped from V and 3 bases from J, the junction kept 9 bases outside the gene matches. The CDR3 is made up of 15 amino acids. Germline assignment: CDR1 SGHTA and CDR2 FQGNSA. The chain couples TRBV7-2 to TRBJ2-7; 8 nucleotides line up with TRBD1. The sequencing sample was made of peripheral blood. This TCR was recovered from a woman in her seventies with COVID-19, enrolled during active disease. CDR3 sequence (DNA): TGTGCCAGCAGCCCGGACAGGGCAGCGATCTACGAGCAGTACTTC. The encoded protein is CASSPDRAAIYEQYF.